A selection of T cell receptor beta chains follows, all from one sample in a study of OX40 agonist ivuxolimab in advanced cancers. Sequencing used immunoSEQ multiplex PCR; TCRdb keeps in-frame clones, though not all of them. The top ten hold roughly 15% of the sample, which has 25,000 to 30,000 clones, about 90% seen once. The sample here was CD4+ or CD8+ T cells sorted from blood, taken in a trial of the OX40 agonist ivuxolimab. The receptors were sampled from an adult with an advanced solid tumor such as melanoma, head and neck, liver or kidney cancer. Both conserved end residues are part of each CDR3. Each record gives: V gene, D gene, J gene, clone size, CDR3 length, CDR3 DNA, CDR3 protein. The D gene is left open where the match is weak. Some rows have no size entry. The others give once, few or many, or a class for an expanded clone.

V: TRBV5-6
D: NA
J: TRBJ2-3
size: NA
length: 16
DNA: TGTGCCAGCAGCTTGGGAGGGGGAGGGCCCACAGATACGCAGTATTTT
CDR3: CASSLGGGGPTDTQYF

V: TRBV28
D: TRBD1
J: TRBJ2-7
size: NA
length: 19
DNA: TGTGCCAGCTGTAGGACAGGGGCCTTTACGCTAGCCTCCTCCTACGAGCAGTACTTC
CDR3: CASCRTGAFTLASSYEQYF

V: TRBV5-8
D: TRBD1
J: TRBJ2-1
size: NA
length: 18
DNA: TGTGCCAGCAGCTCGCTAACTGCCTGGGACAGGGTAAGCGATGAGCAGTTCTTC
CDR3: CASSSLTAWDRVSDEQFF

V: TRBV4-3
D: TRBD1
J: TRBJ1-1
size: NA
length: 16
DNA: TGCGCCAGCAGCCAAGATCTGGGACAGGGATTCACTGAAGCTTTCTTT
CDR3: CASSQDLGQGFTEAFF

V: TRBV29-1
D: NA
J: TRBJ2-3
size: NA
length: 12
DNA: TGCAGCGTTGGACAGGGCACAGATACGCAGTATTTT
CDR3: CSVGQGTDTQYF

V: TRBV10-1
D: NA
J: TRBJ1-5
size: NA
length: 18
DNA: TGCGCCAGCAGTGAGCAATGCGGGGGACCCTATAGCAATCAGCCCCAGCATTTT
CDR3: CASSEQCGGPYSNQPQHF

V: TRBV5-1
D: TRBD1
J: TRBJ2-2
size: NA
length: 17
DNA: TGCGCCAGCACCGAAATCGGACAGGGGCAGAACACCGGGGAGCTGTTTTTT
CDR3: CASTEIGQGQNTGELFF

V: TRBV4-2
D: NA
J: TRBJ2-3
size: NA
length: 15
DNA: TGTGCCAGCAGCCAGGCCCGACAGAGCACAGATACGCAGTATTTT
CDR3: CASSQARQSTDTQYF

V: TRBV7-9
D: NA
J: TRBJ1-2
size: few
length: 13
DNA: TGTGCCAGCAGCTCAGGGACTCCTTCTGGCTACACCTTC
CDR3: CASSSGTPSGYTF

V: TRBV19
D: NA
J: TRBJ1-1
size: NA
length: 15
DNA: TGTGCCAGTATAGCGACAGGCGCTATGAACACTGAAGCTTTCTTT
CDR3: CASIATGAMNTEAFF

V: TRBV10-3
D: NA
J: TRBJ2-3
size: NA
length: 13
DNA: TGTGCCATCAGTGAGGCAGCCACAGATACGCAGTATTTT
CDR3: CAISEAATDTQYF

V: TRBV7-8
D: TRBD2
J: TRBJ2-7
size: NA
length: 16
DNA: TGTGCCAGCAGCTCCATATTTCGGGAGGGGGCCTACGAGCAGTACTTC
CDR3: CASSSIFREGAYEQYF

V: TRBV9
D: NA
J: TRBJ2-1
size: NA
length: 15
DNA: TGTGCCAGCAGCGTAGGCAATAGCGGTCTGGATGAGCAGTTCTTC
CDR3: CASSVGNSGLDEQFF

V: TRBV7-3
D: TRBD2
J: TRBJ2-3
size: NA
length: 15
DNA: TGTGCCAGCAGCTTAGGGACTAGCGGGTTTGATACGCAGTATTTT
CDR3: CASSLGTSGFDTQYF

V: TRBV19
D: NA
J: TRBJ1-5
size: NA
length: 15
DNA: TGTGCCAGTAGTGCATGGGGGCAGGGGAATCAGCCCCAGCATTTT
CDR3: CASSAWGQGNQPQHF

V: TRBV7-9
D: TRBD2
J: TRBJ2-1
size: NA
length: 13
DNA: TGTGCCAGCAGCTGGGGACTAGCCAATGAGCAGTTCTTC
CDR3: CASSWGLANEQFF

V: TRBV28
D: NA
J: TRBJ2-1
size: NA
length: 14
DNA: TGTGCCAGCACCCTTCCGGGACCCTACAATGAGCAGTTCTTC
CDR3: CASTLPGPYNEQFF

V: TRBV18
D: NA
J: TRBJ2-5
size: NA
length: 15
DNA: TGTGCCAGCTTAGGAGTGGGATCGGTCATGGAGACCCAGTACTTC
CDR3: CASLGVGSVMETQYF

V: TRBV7-3
D: NA
J: TRBJ2-1
size: once
length: 16
DNA: TGTGCCAGCAGCTTAACTGGGATTCCCTCCTACAATGAGCAGTTCTTC
CDR3: CASSLTGIPSYNEQFF

V: TRBV7-8
D: TRBD2
J: TRBJ2-1
size: NA
length: 15
DNA: TGTGCCAGCAGCTCGGCAGCGGGAGGCTACAATGAGCAGTTCTTC
CDR3: CASSSAAGGYNEQFF

V: TRBV29-1
D: NA
J: TRBJ1-4
size: NA
length: 13
DNA: TGCAGCGTTCGTGACGGCCTTAATGAAAAACTGTTTTTT
CDR3: CSVRDGLNEKLFF

V: TRBV29-1
D: TRBD2
J: TRBJ2-3
size: NA
length: 14
DNA: TGCAGCGGGGGGACTAGCGGTTTCACAGATACGCAGTATTTT
CDR3: CSGGTSGFTDTQYF

V: TRBV27
D: TRBD2
J: TRBJ2-3
size: few
length: 17
DNA: TGTGCCAGCAGTTTGGGACTAGCGGGAGGGCTCACAGATACGCAGTATTTT
CDR3: CASSLGLAGGLTDTQYF

V: TRBV10-3
D: TRBD1
J: TRBJ2-7
size: NA
length: 13
DNA: TGTGCCATCAGTGATGCAGGGGGCTACGAGCAGTACTTC
CDR3: CAISDAGGYEQYF

V: TRBV5-1
D: NA
J: TRBJ2-7
size: NA
length: 15
DNA: TGCGCCAGCAGCTTGGTCTGGGGGCCCTCCTACGAGCAGTACTTC
CDR3: CASSLVWGPSYEQYF

V: TRBV5-8
D: NA
J: TRBJ1-1
size: NA
length: 12
DNA: TGTGCCAGCAGCTTGAGGGGCACTGAAGCTTTCTTT
CDR3: CASSLRGTEAFF